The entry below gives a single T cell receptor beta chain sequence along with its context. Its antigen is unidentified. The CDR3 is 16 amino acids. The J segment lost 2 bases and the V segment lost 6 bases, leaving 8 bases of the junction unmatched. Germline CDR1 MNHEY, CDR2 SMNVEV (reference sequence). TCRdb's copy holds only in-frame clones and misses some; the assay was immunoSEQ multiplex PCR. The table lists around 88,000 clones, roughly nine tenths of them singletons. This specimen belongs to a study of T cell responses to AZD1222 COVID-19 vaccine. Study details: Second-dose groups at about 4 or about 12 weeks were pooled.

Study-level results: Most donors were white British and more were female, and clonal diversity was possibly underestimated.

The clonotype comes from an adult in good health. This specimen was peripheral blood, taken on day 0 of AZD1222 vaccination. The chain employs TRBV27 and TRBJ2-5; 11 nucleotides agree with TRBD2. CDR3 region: CASRKTSGIGQETQYF. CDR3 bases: TGTGCCAGCAGGAAGACTAGCGGGATAGGTCAAGAGACCCAGTACTTC.